Each of the 2 T cell receptor beta chains below was sequenced from the same sample in a study of Graves' ophthalmopathy and Graves' hyperthyroidism. Amplification of TCR beta CDR3 regions used RNA transcripts. A first-round RT-PCR used HTBI primers, followed by a second-round multiplex PCR. A single record per CDR3 protein comes from TCRdb applying MiXCR to the multiplex PCR reads. The sample yields roughly 480,000 distinct CDR3 sequences, around an eighth seen once. The sample taken for sequencing was blood. The receptor source for this set is a woman aged 25 to 39 with Graves' ophthalmopathy.

In this sample, this clonotype turned up a few times. This rearrangement joins TRBV11-1 to TRBJ2-2; maybe TRBD2 (5 bases). There are 18 residues in the CDR3. The germline CDR1 and CDR2 sequences are SGHAT and FQDESV (reference sequence). Trimming removed 4 bases at V and 0 bases at J, with 18 bases between. CDR3 DNA: TGTGCCAGCAGCTGGTCCCCAGCGGAGCCCGCGAACACCGGGGAGCTGTTTTTT. Encoded protein: CASSWSPAEPANTGELFF.

This clonotype came up many times. V usage is TRBV19 and J usage is TRBJ1-5, with 7 positions matching TRBD1. The J segment lost 6 bases and the V segment lost 5 bases, leaving 7 bases of the junction unmatched. The germline V gene has CDR1 LNHDA and CDR2 SQIVND (reference sequence). The CDR3 has 14 amino acids. CDR3 region: CASSVTGSGQPQHF. Here the CDR3 DNA reads TGTGCCAGTAGTGTGACAGGGTCAGGTCAGCCCCAGCATTTT.